The entry below describes one T cell receptor beta chain. The antigen it binds to is not known. No much larger clone exists at a distance of one base, and base qualities are not known. Instead of sorted cells or RNA, genomic DNA extracted from peripheral blood served as the source for amplifying TCR beta rearrangements. Per the germline V gene, MNHEY is the CDR1 and SVGEGT is the CDR2. V and J are trimmed by 6 bases and 5 bases, and the gene matches miss 5 bases of the junction. The CDR3 holds 14 amino acids from the cysteine to the phenylalanine. Only CDR3 DNA remains: 42 bases, in frame from the first base. The data belong to a study of T cell repertoires in aging, cancer and after chemotherapy (dated by TCRdb to between 2018 and 2020). Regarding the research as a whole: The donors fell into six age groups ranging from 30 or younger to 70 or older, and each group had at least three individuals. The complete dataset included approximately 8.8 million TCR reads. Healthy donor control TCR repertoires were recorded over several months to years and showed clear clonal overlap across re-sampling. Alongside some 96 healthy donors serving as a reference group, the cohort included roughly 220 cancer patients, of whom some 94 had hematological cancers and approximately 120 had solid cancers. To look at immunoaging and at how T cells reconstitute after chemotherapy, the study profiled TCR beta repertoires in peripheral blood from both healthy donors and cancer patients.

Broad study findings and their caveats: Median generation probability increased over the chemotherapy interval in both cancer cohorts, suggesting repertoire reconstitution through rebound thymic output. Compared with age-matched healthy donors, untreated patients with hematological or solid cancers had significantly lower TCR diversity and higher clonality in blood. Declining TCR diversity with age in healthy donors was mainly explained by loss of richness; in cancer patients, loss of evenness also contributed. According to the authors, the repertoire data do not allow conclusions to be drawn about immunological memory after chemotherapy.

Rearranged TRB sequences spanning V, D and J segments were amplified by multiplex touch-down PCR using a mixed TRB-A/B primer pool. Two consecutive PCR reactions with Phusion HS II polymerase added Illumina adapters and sample indices to the amplicons. The amplicons were purified from gel with the NucleoSpin Gel and PCR Clean-up kit and then assessed with Qubit and an Agilent 2100 Bioanalyzer. Libraries were sequenced on an Illumina MiSeq using 600-cycle, single-indexed, paired-end runs. The study's own analysis went as follows. Processing of the TRB sequences was carried out with MiXCR versions 2.12 and 3.0.5. Each unique CDR3 nucleotide sequence was treated as one clone, and only productive sequences with two or more reads were kept. Shannon diversity, evenness, clonality (one minus evenness), and alpha-parameterized diversity profiles from alpha 0 to 5 were included as repertoire metrics. The IGoR algorithm was used to compute generation probabilities of clones in paired pre- and post-chemotherapy samples. The public sequencing data were trimmed at Q25 with fastp and processed into clonotypes with MiXCR by TCRdb, which kept only in-frame beta chains. Each entry is one CDR3 protein sequence, shown with its most common DNA and genes. The V and J calls reflect TCRdb's pipeline rather than the authors' work. The sample yields fewer than 15,000 distinct CDR3 sequences; under 30% were counted once. Around half of the sample comes from the top ten.

Recombination joined TRBV6-2 or TRBV6-3 with TRBJ2-5, with TRBD2 matching 11 junction bases. Input material: blood. This sequence originates from a human donor in good health. The DNA sequence is given as TGTGCCAGCAGGATAGCGGGGGGGCCGGAGACCCAGTACTTC. This is translated as CASRIAGGPETQYF.